This TCR beta chain was sequenced in a study of cytotoxic CD8 clonotypes in ibrutinib-treated CLL. About the research overall: Of the patients, eleven to twelve were relapsed/refractory, some 15 treatment-naive and 17 IGHV unmutated. Study-wide results and limits: Starting clonality was above that of age-matched healthy donors and tracked circulating CD8+ T-cell counts. Samples from sustained-remission and progressing patients were taken at different times.

To note about this clone: The antigen is not known.

The germline gives CDR1 KGHSH, CDR2 LQKENI. The CDR3 is 15 amino acids. V was clipped by 3 bases and J by 6 bases; unmatched bases: 10. Libraries were prepared by immunoSEQ multiplex PCR; TCRdb keeps only in-frame clonotypes and omits some of them. The sample carries several thousand clones, around 85% recorded once. Library input was around 1.9 micrograms of DNA from cryopreserved PBMCs. The TCR sequence derives from a human donor with chronic lymphocytic leukemia. Sequencing was performed on PBMCs, taken before ibrutinib treatment. The chain uses TRBV18 and TRBJ2-7; the match to TRBD1 covers 8 bases. The CDR3 reads CASSPRSGQGIEQYF. The CDR3 nucleotides read TGTGCCAGCTCACCCCGAAGTGGACAGGGAATCGAGCAGTACTTC.